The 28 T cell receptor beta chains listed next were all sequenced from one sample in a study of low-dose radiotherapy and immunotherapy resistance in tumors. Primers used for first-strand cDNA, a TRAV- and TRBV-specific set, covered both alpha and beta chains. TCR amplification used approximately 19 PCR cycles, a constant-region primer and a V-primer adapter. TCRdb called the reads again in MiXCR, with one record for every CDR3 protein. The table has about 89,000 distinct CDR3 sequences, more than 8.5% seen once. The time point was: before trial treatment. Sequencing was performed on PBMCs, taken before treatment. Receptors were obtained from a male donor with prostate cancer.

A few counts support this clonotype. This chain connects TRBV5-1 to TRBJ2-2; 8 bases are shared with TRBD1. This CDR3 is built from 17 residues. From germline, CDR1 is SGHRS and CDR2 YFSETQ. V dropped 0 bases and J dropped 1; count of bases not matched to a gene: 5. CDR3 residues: CASSLGQGPGNTGELFF. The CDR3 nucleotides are TGCGCCAGCAGCTTGGGACAGGGGCCAGGGAACACCGGGGAGCTGTTTTTT.

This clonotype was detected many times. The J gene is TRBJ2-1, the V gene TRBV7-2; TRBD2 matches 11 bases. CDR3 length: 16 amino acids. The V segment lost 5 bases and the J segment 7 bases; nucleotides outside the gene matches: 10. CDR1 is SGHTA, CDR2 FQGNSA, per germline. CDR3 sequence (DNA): TGTGCCAGCAGCGACCAACTAGCGGGAGTGGGGAATGAGCAGTTCTTC. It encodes CASSDQLAGVGNEQFF.

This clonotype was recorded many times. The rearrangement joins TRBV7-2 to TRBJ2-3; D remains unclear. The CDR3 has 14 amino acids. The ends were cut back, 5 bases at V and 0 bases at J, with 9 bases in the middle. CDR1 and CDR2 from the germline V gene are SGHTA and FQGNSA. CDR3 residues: CASSPTDSTDTQYF. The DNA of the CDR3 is TGTGCCAGCAGCCCAACGGACAGCACAGATACGCAGTATTTT. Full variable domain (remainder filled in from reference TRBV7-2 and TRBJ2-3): GAGVSQSPSNKVTEKGKDVELRCDPISGHTALYWYRQSLGQGLEFLIYFQGNSAPDKSGLPSDRFSAERTGGSVSTLTIQRTQQEDSAVYLCASSPTDSTDTQYFGPGTRLTVL.

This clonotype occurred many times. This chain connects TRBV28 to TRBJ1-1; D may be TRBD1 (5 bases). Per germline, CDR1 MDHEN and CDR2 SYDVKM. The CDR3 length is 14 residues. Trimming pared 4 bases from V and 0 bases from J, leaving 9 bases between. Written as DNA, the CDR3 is TGTGCCAGCAGTTACCCAGGGATGAACACTGAAGCTTTCTTT. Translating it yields CASSYPGMNTEAFF.

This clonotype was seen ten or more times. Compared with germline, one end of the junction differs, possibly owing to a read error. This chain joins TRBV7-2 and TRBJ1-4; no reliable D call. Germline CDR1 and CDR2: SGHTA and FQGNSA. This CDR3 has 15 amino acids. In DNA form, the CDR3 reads TGCGCCAGCAGCCAAAGACCCGAGGTAGAGGAAAAACTGTTTTTT. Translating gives CASSQRPEVEEKLFF.

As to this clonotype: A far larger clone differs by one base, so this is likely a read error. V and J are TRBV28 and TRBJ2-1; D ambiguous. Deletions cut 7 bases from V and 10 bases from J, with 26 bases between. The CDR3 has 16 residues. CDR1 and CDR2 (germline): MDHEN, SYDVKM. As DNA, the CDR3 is TGTGCCAGCACCCCAAGAGGATCCGGGCGGTCCTACGAGCAGTTCTTC. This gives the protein CASTPRGSGRSYEQFF.

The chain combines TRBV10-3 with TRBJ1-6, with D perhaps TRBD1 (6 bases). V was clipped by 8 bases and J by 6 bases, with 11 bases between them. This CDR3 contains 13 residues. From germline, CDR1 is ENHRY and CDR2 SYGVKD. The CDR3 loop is CAIGGGTNSPLHF. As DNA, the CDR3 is TGTGCCATCGGAGGGGGGACTAATTCACCCCTCCACTTT.

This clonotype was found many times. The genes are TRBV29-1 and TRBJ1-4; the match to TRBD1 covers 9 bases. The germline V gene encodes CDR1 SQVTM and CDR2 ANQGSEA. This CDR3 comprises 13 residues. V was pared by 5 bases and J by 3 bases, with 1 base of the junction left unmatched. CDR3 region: CSVRQGANEKLFF. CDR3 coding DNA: TGCAGCGTTAGACAGGGGGCTAATGAAAAACTGTTTTTT.

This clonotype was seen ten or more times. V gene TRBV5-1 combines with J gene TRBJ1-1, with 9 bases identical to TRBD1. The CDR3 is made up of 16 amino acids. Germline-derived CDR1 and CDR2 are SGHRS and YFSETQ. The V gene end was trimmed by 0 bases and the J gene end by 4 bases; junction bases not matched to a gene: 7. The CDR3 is CASSLGGQGGGTEAFF. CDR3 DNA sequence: TGCGCCAGCAGCTTGGGGGGACAGGGCGGCGGCACTGAAGCTTTCTTT. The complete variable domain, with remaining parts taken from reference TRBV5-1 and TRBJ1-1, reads KAGVTQTPRYLIKTRGQQVTLSCSPISGHRSVSWYQQTPGQGLQFLFEYFSETQRNKGNFPGRFSGRQFSNSRSEMNVSTLELGDSALYLCASSLGGQGGGTEAFFGQGTRLTVV.

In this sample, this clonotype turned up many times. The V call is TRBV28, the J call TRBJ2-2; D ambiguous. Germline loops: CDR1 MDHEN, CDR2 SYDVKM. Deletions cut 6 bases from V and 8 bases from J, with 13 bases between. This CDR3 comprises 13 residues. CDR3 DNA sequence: TGTGCCAGCAGCCAGAGCGCCGGGGGGGAGCTGTTTTTT. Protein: CASSQSAGGELFF.

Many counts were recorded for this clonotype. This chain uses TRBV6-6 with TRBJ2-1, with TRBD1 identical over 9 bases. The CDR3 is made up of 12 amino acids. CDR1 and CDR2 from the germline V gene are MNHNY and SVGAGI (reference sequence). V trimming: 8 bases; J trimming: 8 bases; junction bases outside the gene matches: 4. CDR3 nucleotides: TGTGCCAGCGGGGACAGGGTGGATGAGCAGTTCTTC. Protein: CASGDRVDEQFF.

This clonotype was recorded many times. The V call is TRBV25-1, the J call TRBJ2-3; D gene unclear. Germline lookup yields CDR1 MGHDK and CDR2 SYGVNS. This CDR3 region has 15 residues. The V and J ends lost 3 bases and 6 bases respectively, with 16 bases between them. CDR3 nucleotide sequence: TGTGCCAGCAGTGAGGGCGGTTCAGCCAGGGATACGCAGTATTTT. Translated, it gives CASSEGGSARDTQYF.

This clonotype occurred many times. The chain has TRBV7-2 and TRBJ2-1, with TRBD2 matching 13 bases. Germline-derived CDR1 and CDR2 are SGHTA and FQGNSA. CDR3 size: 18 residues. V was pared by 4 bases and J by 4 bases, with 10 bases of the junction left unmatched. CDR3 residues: CASSSTSGRAPRYNEQFF. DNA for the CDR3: TGTGCCAGCAGCTCTACTAGCGGGAGGGCCCCTAGGTACAATGAGCAGTTCTTC. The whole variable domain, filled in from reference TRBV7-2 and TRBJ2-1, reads GAGVSQSPSNKVTEKGKDVELRCDPISGHTALYWYRQSLGQGLEFLIYFQGNSAPDKSGLPSDRFSAERTGGSVSTLTIQRTQQEDSAVYLCASSSTSGRAPRYNEQFFGPGTRLTVL.

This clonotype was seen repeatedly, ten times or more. CDR3 sequence reads: CASNLAGGRETQYF. CDR3 nucleotides: TGTGCCAGCAACCTAGCGGGAGGGAGGGAGACCCAGTACTTC. This chain uses TRBV2 with TRBJ2-5, with 12 bases aligning to TRBD2. V dropped 7 bases and J dropped 5; count of bases not matched to a gene: 5. The CDR3 is made up of 14 amino acids. Per the germline V gene, CDR1 is SNHLY and CDR2 is FYNNEI.

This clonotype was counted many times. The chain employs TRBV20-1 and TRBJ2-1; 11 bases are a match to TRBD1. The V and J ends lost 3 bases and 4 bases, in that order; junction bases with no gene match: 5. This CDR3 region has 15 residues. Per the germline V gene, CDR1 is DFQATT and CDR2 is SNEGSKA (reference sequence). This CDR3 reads CSARSGTGGYNEQFF. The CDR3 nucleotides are TGCAGTGCTAGGAGCGGGACAGGGGGTTACAATGAGCAGTTCTTC.

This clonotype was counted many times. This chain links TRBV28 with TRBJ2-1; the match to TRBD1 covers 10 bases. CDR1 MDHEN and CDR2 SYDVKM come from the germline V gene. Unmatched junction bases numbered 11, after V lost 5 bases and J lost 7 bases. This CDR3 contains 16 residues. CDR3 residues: CASSSRDRGPQNEQFF. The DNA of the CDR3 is TGTGCCAGCAGTAGCCGCGACAGGGGGCCCCAGAATGAGCAGTTCTTC.

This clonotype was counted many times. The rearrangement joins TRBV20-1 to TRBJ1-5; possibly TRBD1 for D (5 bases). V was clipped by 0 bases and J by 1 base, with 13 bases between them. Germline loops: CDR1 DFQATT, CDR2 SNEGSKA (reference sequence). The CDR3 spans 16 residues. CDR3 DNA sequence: TGCAGTGCTAGAGATCCTGGGGCTTCAAGCAATCAGCCCCAGCATTTT. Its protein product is CSARDPGASSNQPQHF.

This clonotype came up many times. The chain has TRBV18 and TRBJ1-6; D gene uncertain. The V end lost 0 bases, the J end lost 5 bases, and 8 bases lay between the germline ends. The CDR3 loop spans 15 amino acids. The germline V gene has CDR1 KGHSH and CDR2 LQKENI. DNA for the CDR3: TGTGCCAGCTCACCACCGGGCGGAAATAATTCACCCCTCCACTTT. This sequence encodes CASSPPGGNNSPLHF.

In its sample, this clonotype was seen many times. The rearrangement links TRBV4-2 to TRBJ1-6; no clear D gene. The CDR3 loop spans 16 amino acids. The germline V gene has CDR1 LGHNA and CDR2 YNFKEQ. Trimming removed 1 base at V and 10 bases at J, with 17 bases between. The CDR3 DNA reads TGTGCCAGCAGCCAAGGGGCTACGGAGGGAACCTCACCCCTCCACTTT. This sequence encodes CASSQGATEGTSPLHF.

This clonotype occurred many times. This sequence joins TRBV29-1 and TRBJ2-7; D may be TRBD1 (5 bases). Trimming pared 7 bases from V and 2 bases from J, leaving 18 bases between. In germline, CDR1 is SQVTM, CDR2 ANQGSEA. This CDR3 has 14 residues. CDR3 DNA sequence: TGCAGCGCTACTCGACAGTTCGAACCCTACGAGCAGTACTTC. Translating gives CSATRQFEPYEQYF.

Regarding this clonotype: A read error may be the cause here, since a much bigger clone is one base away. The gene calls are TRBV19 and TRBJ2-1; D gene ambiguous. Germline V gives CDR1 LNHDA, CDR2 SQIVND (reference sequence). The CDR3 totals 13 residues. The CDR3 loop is CVSSIFGTNEQFF. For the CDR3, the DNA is TGTGTCAGTAGTATTTTCGGAACGAATGAGCAGTTCTTC.

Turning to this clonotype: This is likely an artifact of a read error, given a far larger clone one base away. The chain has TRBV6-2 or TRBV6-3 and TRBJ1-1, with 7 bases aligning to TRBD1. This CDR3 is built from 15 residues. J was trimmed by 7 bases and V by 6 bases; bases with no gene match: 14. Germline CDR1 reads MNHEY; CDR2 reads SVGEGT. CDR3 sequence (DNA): TGTGCCAGCAGCCGAGGTGCCGGGACAGAGAGTGAAGCTTTCTTT. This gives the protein CASSRGAGTESEAFF.

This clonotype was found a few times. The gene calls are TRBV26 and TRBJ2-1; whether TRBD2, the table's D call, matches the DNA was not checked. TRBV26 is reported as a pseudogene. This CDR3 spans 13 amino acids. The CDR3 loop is CASRLAGDKEQFF. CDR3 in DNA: TGTGCCAGCAGACTAGCGGGAGACAAGGAGCAGTTCTTC.

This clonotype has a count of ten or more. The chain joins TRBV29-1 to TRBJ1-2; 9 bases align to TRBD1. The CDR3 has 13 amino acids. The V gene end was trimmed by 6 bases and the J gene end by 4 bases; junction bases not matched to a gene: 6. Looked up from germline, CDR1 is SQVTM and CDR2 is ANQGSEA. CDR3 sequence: CSVGTGSTYGYTF. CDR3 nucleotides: TGCAGCGTAGGGACAGGGTCCACCTATGGCTACACCTTC.

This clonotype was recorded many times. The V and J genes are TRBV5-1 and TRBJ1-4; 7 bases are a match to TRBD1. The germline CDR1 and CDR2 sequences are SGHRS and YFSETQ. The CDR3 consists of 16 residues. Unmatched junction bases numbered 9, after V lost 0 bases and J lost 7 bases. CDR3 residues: CASSLAMNRGGEKLFF. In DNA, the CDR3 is TGCGCCAGCAGCTTGGCCATGAACAGGGGAGGTGAAAAACTGTTTTTT.

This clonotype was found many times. The CDR3 protein is CASSQAQGGNEQFF. The DNA for the CDR3 is TGTGCCAGCAGCCAAGCACAGGGAGGGAATGAGCAGTTCTTC. The rearrangement uses TRBV3-1 and TRBJ2-1; D may be TRBD2 (7 bases). V was shortened by 1 base and J by 7 bases, with 11 bases between the two germline ends. The CDR3 runs to 14 residues. CDR1 is LGHDT, CDR2 YNNKEL, per germline (reference sequence).

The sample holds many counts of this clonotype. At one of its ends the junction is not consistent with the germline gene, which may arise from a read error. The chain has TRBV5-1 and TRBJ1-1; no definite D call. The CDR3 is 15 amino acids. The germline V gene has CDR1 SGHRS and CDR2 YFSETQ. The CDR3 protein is CASSRRTGLGTEAFF. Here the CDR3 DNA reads TGTGCCAGCAGCCGAAGGACGGGGTTGGGAACTGAAGCTTTCTTT.

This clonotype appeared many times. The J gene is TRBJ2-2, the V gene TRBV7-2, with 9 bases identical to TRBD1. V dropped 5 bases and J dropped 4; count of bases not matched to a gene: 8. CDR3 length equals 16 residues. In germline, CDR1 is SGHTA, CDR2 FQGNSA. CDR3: CASSINRGPGTGELFF. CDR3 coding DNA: TGTGCCAGCAGCATCAACAGGGGGCCCGGCACCGGGGAGCTGTTTTTT.